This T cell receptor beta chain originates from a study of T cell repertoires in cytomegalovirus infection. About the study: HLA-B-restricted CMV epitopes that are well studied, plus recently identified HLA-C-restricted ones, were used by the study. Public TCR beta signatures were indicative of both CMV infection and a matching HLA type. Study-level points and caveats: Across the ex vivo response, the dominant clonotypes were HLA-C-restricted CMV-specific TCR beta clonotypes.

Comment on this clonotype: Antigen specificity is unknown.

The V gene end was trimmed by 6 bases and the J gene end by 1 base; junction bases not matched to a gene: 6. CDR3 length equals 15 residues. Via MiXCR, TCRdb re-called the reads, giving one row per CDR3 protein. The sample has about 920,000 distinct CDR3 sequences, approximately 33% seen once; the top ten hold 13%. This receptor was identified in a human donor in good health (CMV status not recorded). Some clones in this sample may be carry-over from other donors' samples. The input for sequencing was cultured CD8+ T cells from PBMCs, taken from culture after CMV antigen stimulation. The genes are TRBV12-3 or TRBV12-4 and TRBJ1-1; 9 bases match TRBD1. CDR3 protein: CASRSRDRANTEAFF. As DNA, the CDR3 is TGTGCCAGCAGATCACGGGACAGGGCGAACACTGAAGCTTTCTTT.